This T cell receptor beta chain was observed in a study of T cells in Graves' hyperthyroidism and ophthalmopathy. Overall study findings and caveats: The majority of expanded thyroid clonotypes above 0.001 also appeared in blood.

Amplified TCR beta CDR3 regions came from RNA transcripts. First-round RT-PCR targeting the TCR CDR3 was performed with the HTBI primer set. TCRdb called the multiplex PCR reads again in MiXCR, with one record for every CDR3 protein. The sample consists of approximately 740,000 distinct CDR3 sequences, less than 15% of them appearing once. V shed 4 bases and J 5 bases; nucleotides not matched to a gene: 5. Germline loops: CDR1 SGHRS, CDR2 YFSETQ. The CDR3 has 15 residues. A few counts support this clonotype. The antigen is unknown. This TCR came from a woman between 18 and 30 years old with Graves' hyperthyroidism. Sequencing used blood. The chain combines TRBV5-1 with TRBJ1-6; 8 bases agree with TRBD1. CDR3 loop: CASSGGQADNSPLHF. CDR3 bases: TGCGCCAGCAGCGGGGGACAGGCAGATAATTCACCCCTCCACTTT. The full variable domain, its missing parts supplied by reference TRBV5-1 and TRBJ1-6, is KAGVTQTPRYLIKTRGQQVTLSCSPISGHRSVSWYQQTPGQGLQFLFEYFSETQRNKGNFPGRFSGRQFSNSRSEMNVSTLELGDSALYLCASSGGQADNSPLHFGNGTRLTVT.